These T cell receptor beta chains were read from a single sample in a study of T cell clones after liver transplantation. Profiling relied on immunoSEQ multiplex PCR, and the TCRdb table lists in-frame clones only, not all of them. Among approximately 100,000 clones listed, roughly four fifths were seen once. The sequencing used CD4+ T cells from blood, collected 47 months after liver transplant. The receptors derive from a human patient who received a liver transplant. Some T cells may originate from the graft donor. The CDR3 runs from the conserved cysteine through the conserved F or W. Fields, in order: D gene, clone size, V gene, J gene, CDR3 protein, CDR3 DNA. The D gene is left open where the match is weak. For some rows the clone size is stated as once, few or many, or as a class when expanded; others skip it.

TRBD1	-	TRBV5-1	TRBJ2-1	CASSHSPGQGYNEQFF	TGCGCCAGCAGCCACTCCCCGGGACAGGGCTACAATGAGCAGTTCTTC
TRBD2	once	TRBV6-1	TRBJ2-1	CASSASIGVLAGRSNEQFF	TGTGCCAGCAGTGCCTCCATAGGGGTTCTAGCGGGAAGAAGCAATGAGCAGTTCTTC
-	-	TRBV9	TRBJ1-5	CASSVEGSGNQPQHF	TGTGCCAGCAGCGTAGAGGGAAGCGGCAATCAGCCCCAGCATTTT
TRBD1	-	TRBV7-6	TRBJ1-3	CASSSGGTAGNTIYF	TGTGCCAGCAGCTCAGGGGGGACAGCTGGAAACACCATATATTTT
TRBD1	-	TRBV7-2	TRBJ1-2	CASSAGQANYGYTF	TGTGCCAGCAGCGCGGGACAGGCTAACTATGGCTACACCTTC
-	-	TRBV6-1	TRBJ2-1	CASRGSGSSYNEQFF	TGTGCCAGCAGAGGATCCGGGAGCTCCTACAATGAGCAGTTCTTC
TRBD1	-	TRBV5-1	TRBJ2-5	CASSLGGSRGETQYF	TGCGCCAGCAGCTTGGGTGGGTCCAGGGGGGAGACCCAGTACTTC
TRBD1	-	TRBV27	TRBJ2-3	CASRIGGGDTQYF	TGTGCCAGCAGAATAGGGGGCGGAGATACGCAGTATTTT
-	-	TRBV15	TRBJ2-5	CATSRLAGSRETQYF	TGTGCCACCAGCAGACTTGCGGGAAGCAGAGAGACCCAGTACTTC
-	few	TRBV7-8	TRBJ2-3	CASSFEGIGTDTQYF	TGTGCCAGCAGCTTTGAGGGTATAGGCACAGATACGCAGTATTTT
TRBD2	-	TRBV5-4	TRBJ2-2	CASSSGGTSGSYTGELFF	TGTGCCAGCAGCTCCGGAGGGACTAGCGGGAGTTACACCGGGGAGCTGTTTTTT
-	-	TRBV6-5	TRBJ2-3	CASRPRTDKDTQYF	TGTGCCAGCAGACCCAGGACAGACAAAGATACGCAGTATTTT
TRBD1	-	TRBV15	TRBJ2-7	CATSEPGQGQGEQYF	TGTGCCACCAGCGAACCGGGACAGGGGCAGGGAGAGCAGTACTTC
TRBD1	-	TRBV10-2	TRBJ1-1	CASSEKGAAEAFF	TGCGCCAGCAGTGAGAAGGGGGCAGCTGAAGCTTTCTTT
TRBD1	-	TRBV7-2	TRBJ1-2	CASSPTRQGANSGYTF	TGTGCCAGCAGCCCCACTCGACAGGGGGCTAATTCTGGCTACACCTTC
-	-	TRBV5-3	TRBJ1-4	CARSPEQVDSEKLFF	TGTGCCAGAAGTCCCGAACAGGTTGATAGTGAAAAACTGTTTTTT
TRBD1	-	TRBV14	TRBJ1-1	CASSFGQGNTEAFF	TGTGCCAGCAGCTTCGGACAGGGCAACACTGAAGCTTTCTTT
-	-	TRBV5-4	TRBJ1-6	CASSLATRDSPLHF	TGTGCCAGCAGCTTGGCCACCCGGGACTCACCCCTCCACTTT
TRBD2	-	TRBV5-1	TRBJ2-1	CASSWLGGRVSDNEQFF	TGCGCCAGCAGCTGGTTAGGCGGGAGGGTTTCAGACAATGAGCAGTTCTTC
TRBD2	-	TRBV5-8	TRBJ2-1	CASSLGREGLEQFF	TGTGCCAGCAGCTTGGGGCGGGAGGGTCTTGAGCAGTTCTTC
-	-	TRBV7-2	TRBJ1-1	CASSLGRNTEAFF	TGTGCCAGCAGCTTAGGGAGGAACACTGAAGCTTTCTTT